The 30 T cell receptor beta chains below were found in one sample sequenced in a study of T cell clusters in autoimmune cytopenias. TRB was amplified from about 250 ng of peripheral blood genomic DNA per sample. Multiplex touch-down PCR amplified TRB using TRB-A and TRB-B pools in one tube. TCRdb re-analyzed the multiplex PCR reads; it lists each CDR3 protein once, without DNA. Its table records more than 5,500 distinct CDR3 sequences. The same sample was also studied in work on T cell repertoires in aging, cancer and after chemotherapy.

The sample consisted of peripheral blood. Source of these receptors: a human donor in good health.

The genes are TRBV4-3 and TRBJ2-2; with no DNA, the TCRdb D assignment of TRBD1 cannot be verified. Per germline, CDR1 LGHNA and CDR2 YSLEER. The CDR3 totals 15 residues. CDR3 sequence reads: CASSGGGTNTGELFF.

By frequency, this clonotype registers medium-sized. V gene TRBV6-1 combines with J gene TRBJ1-5. The CDR3 sequence is 14 residues long. Germline CDR1 and CDR2: MNHNS and SASEGT. The CDR3 loop reads CASTEGAVNQPQHF.

CDR3 region: CASSGMDGGTYNEQFF. The chain is built from TRBV9 and TRBJ2-1; TCRdb's D call of TRBD1 is untestable without DNA. Germline assignment: CDR1 SGDLS and CDR2 YYNGEE. CDR3 length equals 16 residues.

Frequency places this clonotype as medium-sized (0.01 to 0.1%). The chain links TRBV7-6 to TRBJ2-2; TCRdb returns TRBD1, unconfirmable since there is no DNA. CDR3 size: 15 residues. Looked up from germline, CDR1 is SGHVS and CDR2 is FNYEAQ. The CDR3 here is CASSPLGPNTGELFF.

Considering frequency, this clonotype is medium-sized. J is TRBJ1-3 and V is TRBV18; without DNA, the TCRdb call of TRBD1 cannot be checked. Germline V gene sequence: CDR1 KGHSH, CDR2 LQKENI. The CDR3 covers 19 residues. The CDR3 reads CASSPPLGQSSTSGNTIYF.

J is TRBJ2-1 and V is TRBV12-3 or TRBV12-4; as DNA is missing, the TRBD1 call by TCRdb cannot be tested. The CDR3 consists of 16 residues. CDR3: CASSLSGTGRGNEQFF.

This clonotype ranks as medium-sized in terms of frequency. The V and J genes are TRBV19 and TRBJ2-1; TCRdb reports TRBD1, a call that lacks DNA to check it against. Germline V gene data show CDR1 as LNHDA and CDR2 as SQIVND (reference sequence). The CDR3 length is 12 residues. CDR3 region: CASSLDRNEQFF. Drawing the rest from reference TRBV19 and TRBJ2-1, the complete variable domain is DGGITQSPKYLFRKEGQNVTLSCEQNLNHDAMYWYRQDPGQGLRLIYYSQIVNDFQKGDIAEGYSVSREKKESFPLTVTSAQKNPTAFYLCASSLDRNEQFFGPGTRLTVL.

By frequency, this clonotype is medium-sized (0.01 to 0.1%). The genes are TRBV5-5 and TRBJ1-6; TCRdb calls TRBD1, which cannot be checked without DNA. The germline V gene encodes CDR1 SGHKS and CDR2 YYEKEE (reference sequence). The length of the CDR3 is 15 residues. The CDR3 sequence: CASSLARAVASPLHF.

By frequency, this clonotype is medium-sized. CDR3 amino acids: CASGSLTTYEQYF. The rearrangement uses TRBV6-5 and TRBJ2-7; the D call of TRBD1 rests on TCRdb alone, since no DNA is present to check it. The length of the CDR3 is 13 residues. Germline V gene lookup returns CDR1 MNHEY and CDR2 SVGAGI.

This clonotype is deemed medium-sized (0.01 to 0.1%) by its frequency. The chain is built from TRBV6-4 and TRBJ2-3; the D gene TCRdb calls, TRBD2, cannot be checked with no DNA. Per germline, CDR1 MRHNA and CDR2 SNTAGT. This CDR3 region has 16 residues. The CDR3 sequence: CASSANLAGSTDTQYF.

This clonotype is medium-sized by frequency. The V gene is TRBV27, the J gene TRBJ1-2. The CDR3 sequence is 16 residues long. CDR1 is MNHEY and CDR2 is SMNVEV in the germline V gene (reference sequence). CDR3 sequence: CASSLRLHLGYYGYTF.

According to its frequency, this clonotype is medium-sized. The rearrangement joins TRBV19 to TRBJ2-5; TCRdb lists TRBD1, though no DNA is available to test this call. There are 16 residues in the CDR3. Germline V CDR1 and CDR2: LNHDA, SQIVND (reference sequence). The CDR3 loop reads CASSTTRAGGGETQYF.

The genes are TRBV10-3 and TRBJ2-7; checking the TCRdb D call of TRBD2 is not possible without DNA. The V gene's germline CDR1 is ENHRY and CDR2 SYGVKD. This CDR3 is 16 amino acids long. The CDR3 here is CAIKQGLAGDLYEQYF.

CDR3 sequence reads: CASSRQDLGDTQYF. This chain connects TRBV12-3 or TRBV12-4 to TRBJ2-3; as DNA is missing, the TRBD2 call by TCRdb cannot be tested. The CDR3 loop spans 14 amino acids.

This clonotype is identified as medium-sized from frequency. The V and J genes are TRBV19 and TRBJ1-1; the TCRdb D gene call, TRBD1, has no DNA to confirm it. The CDR3 is 13 amino acids. Per germline, CDR1 LNHDA and CDR2 SQIVND (reference sequence). CDR3 in amino acids: CASTDRVATEAFF.

By frequency, this clonotype registers medium-sized. This chain joins TRBV6-1 and TRBJ2-7; the D gene TCRdb calls, TRBD2, cannot be checked with no DNA. The CDR3 covers 13 residues. Germline-derived CDR1 and CDR2 are MNHNS and SASEGT. The CDR3 region is CASSARTNNEQYF.

The rearrangement uses TRBV7-2 and TRBJ2-3. This CDR3 has 15 residues. Germline lookup yields CDR1 SGHTA and CDR2 FQGNSA. The CDR3 here is CASSLSGRSTDTQYF.

By frequency, this clonotype is medium-sized. The chain joins TRBV19 to TRBJ1-2. Germline CDR1 is LNHDA and CDR2 is SQIVND (reference sequence). The CDR3 spans 13 residues. CDR3 region: CASKFSEGYGYTF.

This clonotype is called medium-sized based on its frequency. This sequence joins TRBV6-4 and TRBJ2-2; the D call from TCRdb, TRBD2, cannot be confirmed without DNA. The CDR3 is 14 residues long. Germline lookup yields CDR1 MRHNA and CDR2 SNTAGT. CDR3 in amino acids: CASSELGNTGELFF.

The chain has TRBV10-3 and TRBJ1-1; TCRdb's assignment of TRBD1 cannot be checked, as there is no DNA. The CDR3 has 13 residues. The germline gives CDR1 ENHRY, CDR2 SYGVKD. CDR3 residues: CATLGQQNTEAFF.

V and J are TRBV18 and TRBJ2-7; TCRdb's D call, TRBD1, is unchecked because there is no DNA. This CDR3 is 14 amino acids long. Germline V gene lookup returns CDR1 KGHSH and CDR2 LQKENI. CDR3 sequence reads: CASSPPGRPGEQYF.

This clonotype counts as medium-sized (0.01 to 0.1%) by frequency. V and J are TRBV19 and TRBJ2-6; TCRdb proposes TRBD1, but this gene call is untestable without DNA. The germline gives CDR1 LNHDA, CDR2 SQIVND (reference sequence). The CDR3 is made up of 17 amino acids. The CDR3 region is CASSRAGAISGANVLTF. The variable domain in full, completed from reference TRBV19 and TRBJ2-6, reads DGGITQSPKYLFRKEGQNVTLSCEQNLNHDAMYWYRQDPGQGLRLIYYSQIVNDFQKGDIAEGYSVSREKKESFPLTVTSAQKNPTAFYLCASSRAGAISGANVLTFGAGSRLTVL.

J is TRBJ2-6 and V is TRBV7-9; the D gene TCRdb calls, TRBD1, cannot be checked with no DNA. The germline gives CDR1 SEHNR, CDR2 FQNEAQ (reference sequence). This CDR3 is 16 amino acids long. This chain's CDR3 is CASSLATGTGANVLTF.

J is TRBJ2-3 and V is TRBV5-1; the D gene TCRdb calls, TRBD1, cannot be checked with no DNA. The CDR3 has 17 residues. The germline gives CDR1 SGHRS, CDR2 YFSETQ. CDR3 in amino acids: CASSLGLGAASTDTQYF.

This chain uses TRBV5-1 with TRBJ1-6; the D call from TCRdb, TRBD1, cannot be confirmed without DNA. The CDR3 has 13 residues. CDR1 SGHRS and CDR2 YFSETQ come from the germline V gene. CDR3 sequence: CASSRDTDSPLHF.

This clonotype is identified as medium-sized (0.01 to 0.1%) from frequency. The chain is built from TRBV6-1 and TRBJ2-3. Germline loops: CDR1 MNHNS, CDR2 SASEGT. This CDR3 has 11 amino acids. CDR3 sequence reads: CASSHPVTQYF.

V and J are TRBV20-1 and TRBJ2-3; TCRdb outputs TRBD1, but without DNA this stays unchecked. The CDR3 loop spans 18 amino acids. Per the germline V gene, CDR1 is DFQATT and CDR2 is SNEGSKA (reference sequence). CDR3 protein: CSALQLSYRITSTDTQYF.

The chain recombines TRBV20-1 with TRBJ2-1. From germline, CDR1 is DFQATT and CDR2 SNEGSKA (reference sequence). This CDR3 has 12 amino acids. The CDR3 reads CSVETDDNEQFF.

The chain carries TRBV5-1 and TRBJ2-1; absent DNA, TCRdb's TRBD1 call cannot be checked. The germline CDR1 and CDR2 sequences are SGHRS and YFSETQ. There are 14 residues in the CDR3. This chain's CDR3 is CASSLRQGADEQFF.

Measured by frequency, this clonotype is medium-sized (0.01 to 0.1%). The J gene is TRBJ2-7, the V gene TRBV12-3 or TRBV12-4; TCRdb lists TRBD2, though no DNA is available to test this call. The CDR3 runs 15 residues. This chain's CDR3 is CASRTSGGGSYEQYF.